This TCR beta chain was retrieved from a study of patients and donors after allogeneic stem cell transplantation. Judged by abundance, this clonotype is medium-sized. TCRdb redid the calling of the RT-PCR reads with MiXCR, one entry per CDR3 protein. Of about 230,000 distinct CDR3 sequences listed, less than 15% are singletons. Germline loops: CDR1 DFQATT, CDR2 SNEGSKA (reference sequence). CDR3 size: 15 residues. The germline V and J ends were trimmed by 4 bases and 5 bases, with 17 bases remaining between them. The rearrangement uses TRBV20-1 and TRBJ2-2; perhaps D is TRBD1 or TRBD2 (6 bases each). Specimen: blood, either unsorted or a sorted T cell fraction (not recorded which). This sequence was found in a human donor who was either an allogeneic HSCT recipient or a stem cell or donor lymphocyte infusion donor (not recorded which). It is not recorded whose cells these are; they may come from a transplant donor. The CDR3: CSAKVGGLRTGELFF. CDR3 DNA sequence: TGCAGTGCTAAAGTAGGGGGGTTAAGAACCGGGGAGCTGTTTTTT.